This TCR beta chain was found in a study of cytomegalovirus exposure and HLA in healthy donors. With 60 Vbeta and 13 Jbeta primers, the PCR was carried out. Original data processing: Later reanalysis found around 84 million unique TCR beta chains, around 11 million of them shared. The assay was immunoSEQ multiplex PCR, and TCRdb's table has in-frame clones only and misses some. V and J calls and clone size are copied from that table; D and trimming were computed from the DNA. The top ten clones hold 1.7% of a sample with over 50,000 clones, 70% to 85% of them seen once. Study-wide findings and caveats: Some segments of the V type, notably TRBV6-2 and TRBV6-3, were excluded as indistinguishable. Accurate prediction of HLA-A and HLA-B alleles (for most subjects) was reportedly achieved from TCR beta sequences.

This CDR3 contains 15 residues. The ends were cut back, 6 bases at V and 7 bases at J, with 18 bases in the middle. Germline CDR1 MDHEN, CDR2 SYDVKM. As for this clone: Its antigen remains unknown.

In nominal health when sampled, donors likely had unrecorded immune exposures nonetheless. The sequenced sample consisted of PBMCs. The rearrangement links TRBV28 to TRBJ1-4; D not certain. The sequence was collected from a man aged 40-49 years in good health and CMV-seronegative. CDR3 residues: CASRPTGIVGEKLFF. The CDR3 bases are TGTGCCAGCAGGCCTACCGGGATCGTTGGTGAAAAACTGTTTTTT.